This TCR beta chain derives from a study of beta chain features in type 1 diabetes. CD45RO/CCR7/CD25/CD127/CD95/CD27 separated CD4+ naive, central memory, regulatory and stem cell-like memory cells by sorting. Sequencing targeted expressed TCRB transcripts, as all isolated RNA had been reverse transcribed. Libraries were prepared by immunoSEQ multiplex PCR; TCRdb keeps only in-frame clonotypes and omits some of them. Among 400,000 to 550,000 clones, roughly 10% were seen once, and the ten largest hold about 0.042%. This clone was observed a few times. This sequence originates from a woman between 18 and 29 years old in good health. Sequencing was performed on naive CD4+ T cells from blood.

CDR3 coding DNA: TGCGCCAGCAGCCACACGATTAGCGGGCGCTACGAGCAGTACTTC. Translating it yields CASSHTISGRYEQYF. The rearrangement links TRBV4-3 to TRBJ2-7; 7 nucleotides line up with TRBD2. Losses at the gene ends were 3 bases for V and 3 bases for J; bases not matched to a gene: 8. Germline V gene lookup returns CDR1 LGHNA and CDR2 YSLEER. CDR3 length equals 15 residues.